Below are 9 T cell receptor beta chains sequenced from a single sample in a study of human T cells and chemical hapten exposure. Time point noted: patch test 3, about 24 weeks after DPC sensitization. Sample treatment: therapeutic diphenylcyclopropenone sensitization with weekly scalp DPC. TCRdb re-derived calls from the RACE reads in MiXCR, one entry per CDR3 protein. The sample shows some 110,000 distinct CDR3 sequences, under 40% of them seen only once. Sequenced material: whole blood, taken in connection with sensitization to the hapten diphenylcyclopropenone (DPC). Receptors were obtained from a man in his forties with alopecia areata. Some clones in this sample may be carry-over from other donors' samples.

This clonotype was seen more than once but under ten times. The CDR3 DNA reads TGTGCACCAGCTGGGATCACGGGTACAGATACGCAGTATTTT. As protein: CAPAGITGTDTQYF. The rearrangement uses TRBV15 and TRBJ2-3; D gene ambiguous. The CDR3 consists of 14 residues. Germline V CDR1 and CDR2: LNHNV, YYDKDF (reference sequence).

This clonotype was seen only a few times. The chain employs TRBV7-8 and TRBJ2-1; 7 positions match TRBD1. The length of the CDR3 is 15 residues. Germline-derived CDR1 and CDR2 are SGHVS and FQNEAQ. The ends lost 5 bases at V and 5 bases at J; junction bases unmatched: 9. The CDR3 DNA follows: TGTGCCAGCAGCCCCGGGACAGCCTTACACAATGAGCAGTTCTTC. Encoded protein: CASSPGTALHNEQFF.

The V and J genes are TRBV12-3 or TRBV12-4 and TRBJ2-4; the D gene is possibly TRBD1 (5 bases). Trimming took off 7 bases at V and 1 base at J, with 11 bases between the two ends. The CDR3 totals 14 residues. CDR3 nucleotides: TGTGCCAGCAAAGGGGTGGAGGCCAAAAACATTCAGTACTTC. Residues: CASKGVEAKNIQYF.

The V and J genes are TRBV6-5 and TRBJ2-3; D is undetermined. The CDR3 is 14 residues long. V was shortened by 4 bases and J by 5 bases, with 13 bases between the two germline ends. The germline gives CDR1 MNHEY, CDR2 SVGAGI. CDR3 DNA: TGTGCCAGCAGTTCTCCACTAATTAGAGATACGCAGTATTTT. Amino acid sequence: CASSSPLIRDTQYF.

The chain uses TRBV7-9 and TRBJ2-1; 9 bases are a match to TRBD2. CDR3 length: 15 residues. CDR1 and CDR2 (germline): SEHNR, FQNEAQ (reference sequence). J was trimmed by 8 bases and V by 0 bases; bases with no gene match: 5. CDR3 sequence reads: CASSLAGLAGHEQFF. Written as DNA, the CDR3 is TGTGCCAGCAGCTTAGCGGGACTAGCTGGGCATGAGCAGTTCTTC.

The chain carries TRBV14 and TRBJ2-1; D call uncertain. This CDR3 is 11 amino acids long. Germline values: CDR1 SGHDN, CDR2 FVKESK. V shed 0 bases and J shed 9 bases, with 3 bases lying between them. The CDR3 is CASSQDSEQFF. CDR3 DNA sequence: TGTGCCAGCAGCCAAGATAGTGAGCAGTTCTTC. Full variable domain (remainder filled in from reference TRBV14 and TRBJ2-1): EAGVTQFPSHSVIEKGQTVTLRCDPISGHDNLYWYRRVMGKEIKFLLHFVKESKQDESGMPNNRFLAERTGGTYSTLKVQPAELEDSGVYFCASSQDSEQFFGPGTRLTVL.

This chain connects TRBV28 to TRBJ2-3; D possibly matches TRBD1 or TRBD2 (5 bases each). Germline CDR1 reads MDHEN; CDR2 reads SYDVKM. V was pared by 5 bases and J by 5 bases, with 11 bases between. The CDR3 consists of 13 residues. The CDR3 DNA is TGTGCCAGCAGTCACCGGGACCGAGATACGCAGTATTTT. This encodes CASSHRDRDTQYF.

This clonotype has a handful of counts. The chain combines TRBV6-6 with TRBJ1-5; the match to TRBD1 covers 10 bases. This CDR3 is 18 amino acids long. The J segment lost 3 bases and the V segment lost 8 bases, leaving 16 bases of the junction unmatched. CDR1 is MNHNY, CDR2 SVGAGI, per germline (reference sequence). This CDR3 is CASRAGAGTGDANQPQHF. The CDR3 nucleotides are TGTGCCAGCCGGGCCGGGGCAGGGACAGGGGATGCCAATCAGCCCCAGCATTTT.

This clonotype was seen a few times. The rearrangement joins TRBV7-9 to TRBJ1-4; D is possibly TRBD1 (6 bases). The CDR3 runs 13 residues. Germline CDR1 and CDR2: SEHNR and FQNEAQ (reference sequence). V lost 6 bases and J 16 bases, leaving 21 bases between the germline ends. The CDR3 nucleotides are TGTGCCAGCAGTACCCTCCCTACAGGGTCCAAGTTTTTT. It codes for CASSTLPTGSKFF. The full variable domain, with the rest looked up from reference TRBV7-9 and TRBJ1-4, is DTGVSQNPRHKITKRGQNVTFRCDPISEHNRLYWYRQTLGQGPEFLTYFQNEAQLEKSRLLSDRFSAERPKGSFSTLEIQRTEQGDSAMYLCASSTLPTGSKFFGSGTQLSVL.